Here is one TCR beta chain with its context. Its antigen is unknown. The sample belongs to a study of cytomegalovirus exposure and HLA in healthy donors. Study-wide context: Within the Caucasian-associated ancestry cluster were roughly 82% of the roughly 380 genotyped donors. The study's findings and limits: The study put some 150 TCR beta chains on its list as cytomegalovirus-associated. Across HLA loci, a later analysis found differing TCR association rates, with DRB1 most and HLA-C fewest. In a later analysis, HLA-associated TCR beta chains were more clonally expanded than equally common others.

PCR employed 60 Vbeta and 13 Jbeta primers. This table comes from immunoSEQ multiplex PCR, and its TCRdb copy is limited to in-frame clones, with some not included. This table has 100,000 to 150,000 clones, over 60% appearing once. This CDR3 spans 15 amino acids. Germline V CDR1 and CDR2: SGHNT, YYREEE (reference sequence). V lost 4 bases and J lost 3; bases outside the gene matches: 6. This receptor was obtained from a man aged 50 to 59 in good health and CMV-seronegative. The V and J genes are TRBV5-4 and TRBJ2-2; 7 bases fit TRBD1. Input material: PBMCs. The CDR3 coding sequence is TGTGCCAGCAGCCGACAGGGCTGGCACACCGGGGAGCTGTTTTTT. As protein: CASSRQGWHTGELFF.